The 5 T cell receptor beta chains presented below share a single source sample, sequenced in a study of breast tumors, draining lymph nodes, adjacent tissues. MiXCR, run by TCRdb on the multiplex PCR reads, gives a single entry per CDR3 protein. The table lists 80,000 to 130,000 distinct CDR3 sequences, around 21% of them singletons. Samples came from axillary lymph nodes draining the breast cancer. The specimen was axillary lymph node tissue. The receptors come from a female donor with breast cancer. Some clones in this sample may be carry-over from other donors' samples.

This clonotype was seen repeatedly, ten times or more. The chain combines TRBV5-1 with TRBJ2-3, with D unresolved. The germline V gene has CDR1 SGHRS and CDR2 YFSETQ. With 0 bases removed from V and 0 bases from J, the gap between germline ends came to 26 bases. The CDR3 is 21 amino acids. DNA for the CDR3: TGCGCCAGCAGCTTGGATGCCTTGGGCAGAATGACCCCCCGTAGCACAGATACGCAGTATTTT. Encoded protein: CASSLDALGRMTPRSTDTQYF. Full variable domain (outside the CDR3, taken from reference TRBV5-1 and TRBJ2-3): KAGVTQTPRYLIKTRGQQVTLSCSPISGHRSVSWYQQTPGQGLQFLFEYFSETQRNKGNFPGRFSGRQFSNSRSEMNVSTLELGDSALYLCASSLDALGRMTPRSTDTQYFGPGTRLTVL.

This clonotype was recorded many times. The chain combines TRBV12-3 or TRBV12-4 with TRBJ2-2, with TRBD2 identical over 11 bases. The CDR3 contains 18 residues. The trim removed 2 bases at V and 1 base at J, leaving 6 bases unmatched. The CDR3, as DNA: TGTGCCAGCAGTTTAAGGACTAGCGGGCGTCTGAACACCGGGGAGCTGTTTTTT. Its translation: CASSLRTSGRLNTGELFF.

This clonotype was recorded at least ten times. The gene calls are TRBV19 and TRBJ1-2; TRBD1 aligns across 8 bases. The CDR3 is 15 amino acids. Germline V gene data show CDR1 as LNHDA and CDR2 as SQIVND (reference sequence). With V trimmed by 4 bases and J by 7 bases, 11 bases remained unmatched. The CDR3 bases are TGTGCCAGTAGTAAACCCGTGGCAGGGGGCGGTGGCTACACCTTC. Translation: CASSKPVAGGGGYTF. The complete variable domain, with remaining parts taken from reference TRBV19 and TRBJ1-2, reads DGGITQSPKYLFRKEGQNVTLSCEQNLNHDAMYWYRQDPGQGLRLIYYSQIVNDFQKGDIAEGYSVSREKKESFPLTVTSAQKNPTAFYLCASSKPVAGGGGYTFGSGTRLTVV.

Regarding this clonotype: It may be a read error: a sequence one base away is much more abundant. The CDR3 region has the DNA TGTGCCAGTAGTAGATGGGGGCCTAATGAAAAACTGTTTTTT. Amino acid sequence: CASSRWGPNEKLFF. The chain joins TRBV19 to TRBJ1-4, with a possible D match to TRBD1 (6 bases). CDR3 length equals 14 residues. The germline V and J ends were trimmed by 4 bases and 3 bases, with 9 bases remaining between them. CDR1 is LNHDA, CDR2 SQIVND, per germline (reference sequence).

This clonotype was observed once. It may be a read error: a sequence one base away is much more abundant. The rearrangement joins TRBV25-1 to TRBJ2-4, with D hard to call. Germline V gives CDR1 MGHDK, CDR2 SYGVNS. This CDR3 region has 14 residues. CDR3 nucleotides: TGTGCCAGCAGTGATTGGAAGTCCAAAAGCATTCAGTACTTC. This encodes CASSDWKSKSIQYF.